A selection of T cell receptor beta chains follows, all from one sample in a study of cytomegalovirus exposure and HLA in healthy donors. TCRdb's table, derived via immunoSEQ multiplex PCR, lists solely in-frame clones and lacks some. The sample totals roughly 46,000 clones. The sequencing input was PBMCs. Receptors originate from a middle-aged woman in good health and CMV-seronegative. Both conserved end residues are part of each CDR3. Each record gives: V gene, D gene, J gene, CDR3 DNA, CDR3 protein. The D gene is left open where the match is weak.

TRBV6-6	TRBD2	TRBJ2-7	TGTGCCAGCAGCCCTGGGGGGGGGAGCTCCTACGAGCAGTACTTC	CASSPGGGSSYEQYF
TRBV4-3	TRBD1	TRBJ1-2	TGCGCCAGCAGCCAAGGGACCGACAGGGGGAGCTATGGCTACACCTTC	CASSQGTDRGSYGYTF
TRBV5-1	.	TRBJ2-5	TGCGCCAGCAGCTTACAGGGAGAAGAGACCCAGTACTTC	CASSLQGEETQYF
TRBV27	.	TRBJ2-2	TGTGCCAGCAGTTTTCTCGGGAAGGAGAACACCGGGGAGCTGTTTTTT	CASSFLGKENTGELFF
TRBV28	TRBD1	TRBJ1-5	TGTGCCAGCAGCGAAGGGACAGGTAGCAATCAGCCCCAGCATTTT	CASSEGTGSNQPQHF
TRBV27	TRBD1	TRBJ2-1	TGTGCCAGCAGACAAGGGGGCCTTGACAATGAGCAGTTCTTC	CASRQGGLDNEQFF
TRBV7-6	.	TRBJ2-3	TGTGCCAGCAGTTCGAGGGATACGCAGTATTTT	CASSSRDTQYF
TRBV30	TRBD2	TRBJ2-7	TGTGCCTGGAGTGTACTAGCGGGAGGGCCCGACGAGCAGTACTTC	CAWSVLAGGPDEQYF
TRBV28	.	TRBJ1-2	TGTGCCAGCAGTTCCCCGTCTAACTATGGCTACACCTTC	CASSSPSNYGYTF
TRBV5-5	TRBD1	TRBJ1-5	TGTGCCAGCAGCTATTTTAACGGACAGGGCGTCCAGCATTTT	CASSYFNGQGVQHF
TRBV5-1	.	TRBJ2-3	TGCGCCAGCACCCGGGGTGGGAGACGTGGCACAGATACGCAGTATTTT	CASTRGGRRGTDTQYF
TRBV7-2	.	TRBJ2-2	TGTGCCAGCAGCCTCCTAAGGGGGGGAGGGCCGGGCGGGGAGCTGTTTTTT	CASSLLRGGGPGGELFF
TRBV29-1	.	TRBJ1-1	TGCAGCGTTTGGCAGGGATCTGAAGCTTTCTTT	CSVWQGSEAFF
TRBV19	TRBD1	TRBJ2-1	TGTGCCAGTAGTCCCGAGGACAGGGTGGGGAATGAGCAGTTCTTC	CASSPEDRVGNEQFF
TRBV27	TRBD2	TRBJ2-1	TGTGCCAGCAGACCCGGACTAGCGGGATATAATGAGCAGTTCTTC	CASRPGLAGYNEQFF
TRBV28	.	TRBJ1-2	TGTGCCAGCTTCAGGAACCCCTATGGCTACACCTTC	CASFRNPYGYTF
TRBV7-9	TRBD1	TRBJ1-1	TGTGCCAGCCGACAGGGTGACACTGAAGCTTTCTTT	CASRQGDTEAFF
TRBV5-6	TRBD1	TRBJ1-1	TGTGCCAGCAGCTGGGGACAGGGGATTGAAGCTTTCTTT	CASSWGQGIEAFF
TRBV7-9	.	TRBJ2-2	TGTGCCAGCAGTTATGGGGGCATGGGGCTGTTTTTT	CASSYGGMGLFF
TRBV7-9	TRBD1	TRBJ2-7	TGTGCCAGCAGTGGGACAGGGTATTCTACCTACGAGCAGTACTTC	CASSGTGYSTYEQYF
TRBV29-1	.	TRBJ2-2	TGCAGCGCGGGAGCCCAGTACACCGGGGAGCTGTTTTTT	CSAGAQYTGELFF
TRBV28	TRBD2	TRBJ2-7	TGTGCCAGCAGTTTGACGGCTAGCGGGAGTGACGAGCAGTACTTC	CASSLTASGSDEQYF